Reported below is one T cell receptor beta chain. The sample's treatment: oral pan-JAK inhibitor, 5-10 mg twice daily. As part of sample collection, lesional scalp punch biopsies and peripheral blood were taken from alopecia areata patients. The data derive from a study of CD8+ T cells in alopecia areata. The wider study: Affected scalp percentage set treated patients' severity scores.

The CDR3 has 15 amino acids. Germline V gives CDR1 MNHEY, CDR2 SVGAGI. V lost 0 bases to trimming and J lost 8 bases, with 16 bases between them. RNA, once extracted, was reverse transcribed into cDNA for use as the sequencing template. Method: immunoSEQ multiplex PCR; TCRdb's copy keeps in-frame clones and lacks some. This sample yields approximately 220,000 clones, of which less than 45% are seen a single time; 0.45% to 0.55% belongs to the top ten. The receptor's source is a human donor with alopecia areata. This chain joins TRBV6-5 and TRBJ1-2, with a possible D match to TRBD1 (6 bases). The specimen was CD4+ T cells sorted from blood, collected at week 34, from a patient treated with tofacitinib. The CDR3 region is CASSYSFRGQGGYTF. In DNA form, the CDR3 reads TGTGCCAGCAGTTACTCATTTAGGGGACAAGGGGGCTACACCTTC.